The 23 T cell receptor beta chains below were found in one sample sequenced in a study of blood T cells in healthy people across ages. Then a second PCR, running roughly 7 to 11 cycles, was carried out with a sample-barcoded 5' primer and a J-beta primer mix. TCRdb analysed the 5' RACE reads with MiXCR anew, one entry per CDR3 protein. The sample lists about 1.8 million distinct CDR3 sequences; around half were seen once. Specimen: blood. These receptors originate from a woman in her thirties or forties in good health.

In this sample, this clonotype turned up once. V gene TRBV4-1 combines with J gene TRBJ2-5; D ambiguous. CDR1 and CDR2 from the germline V gene are MGHRA and YSYEKL. The ends were cut back, 3 bases at V and 0 bases at J, with 8 bases in the middle. This CDR3 has 14 amino acids. This CDR3 reads CASSQRSYQETQYF. CDR3 DNA: TGCGCCAGCAGCCAGAGGAGCTACCAAGAGACCCAGTACTTC.

The chain joins TRBV9 to TRBJ2-5; D may be TRBD1 (6 bases). The V end was cut by 0 bases, the J end by 11 bases, with 26 bases between. CDR3 size: 17 residues. Germline CDR1 and CDR2: SGDLS and YYNGEE. The CDR3, as DNA: TGTGCCAGCAGCGTAGAAACCTGGGGACAAGCAAGCAATGAGCAGTACTTC. It codes for CASSVETWGQASNEQYF.

This clonotype has only a few counts. The genes are TRBV10-3 and TRBJ2-1; 10 positions agree with TRBD2. V shed 3 bases and J 0 bases; nucleotides not matched to a gene: 11. Germline values: CDR1 ENHRY, CDR2 SYGVKD. CDR3 length equals 19 residues. The CDR3 sequence is CAISDRTSGTRSSYNEQFF. The CDR3 DNA reads TGTGCCATCAGTGATAGGACTAGCGGAACGAGAAGCTCCTACAATGAGCAGTTCTTC.

The genes are TRBV7-2 and TRBJ2-3, with D unclear. The CDR3 runs 13 residues. Trimming removed 5 bases from V and 6 bases from J, with 12 bases in between. Per germline, CDR1 SGHTA and CDR2 FQGNSA. The CDR3 DNA reads as TGTGCCAGCAGCCAAAATCCCCGGGATACGCAGTATTTT. Protein: CASSQNPRDTQYF.

The rearrangement joins TRBV5-1 to TRBJ2-1; possibly TRBD1 or TRBD2 for D (5 bases each). The DNA matches TRBJ2-7 better at its end, which makes the J call doubtful. Germline V lookup: CDR1 SGHRS, CDR2 YFSETQ. The CDR3 covers 16 residues. CDR3 sequence (DNA): TGCGCCAGCACTGAGGGGAGCAGGCCCTCCTACAATGAGCAGTACTTC. Translated: CASTEGSRPSYNEQYF.

This clonotype has just a few counts. The chain is built from TRBV5-5 and TRBJ2-1, with a possible D match to TRBD1 (6 bases). Germline CDR1 SGHKS, CDR2 YYEKEE (reference sequence). V was shortened by 0 bases and J by 8 bases, with 12 bases between the two germline ends. This CDR3 contains 14 residues. CDR3 protein: CASSLETGFDEQFF. The CDR3 nucleotides are TGTGCCAGCAGCTTGGAAACAGGGTTCGATGAGCAGTTCTTC.

The V and J genes are TRBV27 and TRBJ2-5; unclear D gene. This CDR3 contains 15 residues. Trimming left V 5 bases short and J 5 bases short, with 18 bases between. Germline CDR1 MNHEY, CDR2 SMNVEV (reference sequence). This CDR3 is CASSPRQLPGETQYF. CDR3 DNA: TGTGCCAGCAGTCCCCGGCAGTTACCCGGGGAGACCCAGTACTTC.

Of note for this clonotype: One end of the junction is discordant with germline, which a read error may explain. The chain employs TRBV29-1 and TRBJ2-4; D is possibly TRBD1 or TRBD2 (5 bases each). Germline values: CDR1 SQVTM, CDR2 ANQGSEA. This CDR3 spans 12 amino acids. The CDR3 bases are TGCAGCGTTAAAGAGGGGCAAGGAGAGCAGTACTTC. It translates to CSVKEGQGEQYF.

In this sample, this clonotype turned up a few times. This chain uses TRBV5-6 with TRBJ2-3; 10 bases are shared with TRBD1. Per germline, CDR1 SGHDT and CDR2 YYEEEE. This CDR3 spans 15 amino acids. The J segment lost 8 bases and the V segment lost 3 bases, leaving 9 bases of the junction unmatched. The DNA for the CDR3 is TGTGCCAGCAGCTCCGGGACAGGGGTTCAGGTTACGCAGTATTTT. Translating it yields CASSSGTGVQVTQYF.

The chain is built from TRBV4-2 and TRBJ2-7, with D tentatively TRBD2 (7 bases). The CDR3 length is 15 residues. The V end was cut by 4 bases, the J end by 4 bases, with 17 bases between. CDR1 is LGHNA, CDR2 YNFKEQ, per germline. The CDR3: CASSPREDSGYEQYF. The CDR3 coding sequence is TGTGCCAGCAGCCCCCGGGAGGACAGTGGATACGAGCAGTACTTC.

The chain has TRBV6-2 or TRBV6-3 and TRBJ2-2; TRBD1 aligns across 8 bases. The CDR3 has 17 amino acids. V lost 6 bases and J lost 0; bases outside the gene matches: 9. Germline-derived CDR1 and CDR2 are MNHEY and SVGEGT. CDR3 in amino acids: CASSPSEGQANTGELFF. The DNA for the CDR3 is TGTGCCAGCAGCCCCAGCGAGGGACAGGCGAACACCGGGGAGCTGTTTTTT.

V is TRBV4-3 and J is TRBJ2-1; D is possibly TRBD1 (5 bases). The CDR3 spans 17 residues. V was shortened by 4 bases and J by 1 base, with 17 bases between the two germline ends. CDR1 is LGHNA, CDR2 YSLEER, per germline. As DNA, the CDR3 is TGCGCCAGCAGCCTAAGGGCAGGGCGCACGTCCTACAATGAGCAGTTCTTC. Encoded protein: CASSLRAGRTSYNEQFF.

The CDR3 DNA is TGTGCCAGCTCCATTGATCCCGGGCCCCAAGAGACCCAGTACTTC. The encoded protein is CASSIDPGPQETQYF. The rearrangement uses TRBV18 and TRBJ2-5; no reliable D call. Trimming removed 6 bases from V and 1 base from J, with 15 bases in between. CDR1 is KGHSH, CDR2 LQKENI, per germline. The CDR3 loop spans 15 amino acids. The full variable domain, rest sourced from reference TRBV18 and TRBJ2-5, is NAGVMQNPRHLVRRRGQEARLRCSPMKGHSHVYWYRQLPEEGLKFMVYLQKENIIDESGMPKERFSAEFPKEGPSILRIQQVVRGDSAAYFCASSIDPGPQETQYFGPGTRLLVL.

At least ten counts were recorded for this clonotype. Relative to the germline gene, one junction end is altered; a read error may explain this. The rearrangement links TRBV5-1 to TRBJ2-3; D may be TRBD2 (6 bases). This CDR3 has 12 residues. Germline CDR1 is SGHRS and CDR2 is YFSETQ. CDR3 protein: CASSLAADTQYF. In nucleotides, the CDR3 is TGTGCCAGCAGCTTAGCGGCAGATACGCAGTATTTT.

This clonotype was detected a few times. The chain recombines TRBV12-3 or TRBV12-4 with TRBJ2-7; no definite D call. CDR3 length: 14 amino acids. Trimming removed 2 bases from V and 2 bases from J, with 10 bases in between. The CDR3 DNA reads as TGTGCCAGCAGTTTACACCACAGCACCTACGAGCAGTACTTC. Translated, it gives CASSLHHSTYEQYF.

This clonotype was seen a handful of times. This chain uses TRBV6-5 with TRBJ2-1, with TRBD1 matching 7 bases. V was clipped by 2 bases and J by 5 bases; unmatched bases: 12. Germline assignment: CDR1 MNHEY and CDR2 SVGAGI. The CDR3 length is 17 residues. The CDR3 region has the DNA TGTGCCAGCAGTTACCGAAGGGACAGCTACCTTAACAATGAGCAGTTCTTC. The encoded protein is CASSYRRDSYLNNEQFF.

The V call is TRBV10-3, the J call TRBJ2-1, with 7 bases that match TRBD2. The CDR3 length is 14 residues. The V gene's germline CDR1 is ENHRY and CDR2 SYGVKD. The junction had 8 bases not matched to a gene; V was cut back by 10 bases and J by 2 bases. This chain's CDR3 is CATDGRATYNEQFF. CDR3 DNA: TGTGCCACGGATGGGAGGGCGACCTACAATGAGCAGTTCTTC.

This chain joins TRBV29-1 and TRBJ2-5; perhaps TRBD1 as D (6 bases). The CDR3 is 15 residues long. CDR1 and CDR2 from the germline V gene are SQVTM and ANQGSEA. V was shortened by 2 bases and J by 2 bases, with 15 bases between the two germline ends. This chain's CDR3 is CSVEPLGTRQETQYF. CDR3 DNA: TGCAGCGTTGAACCCCTCGGGACACGGCAAGAGACCCAGTACTTC.

This clonotype appeared a few times. The chain is built from TRBV11-2 and TRBJ1-2, with 7 nucleotides matching TRBD1. Germline trimming cut 5 bases from V and 8 bases from J; bases unmatched to any gene: 5. This CDR3 is 12 amino acids long. Germline values: CDR1 SGHAT, CDR2 FQNNGV. CDR3 nucleotide sequence: TGTGCCAGCAGCGCGCAGGGGGGCGGCTACACCTTC. Translating gives CASSAQGGGYTF.

The gene calls are TRBV6-5 and TRBJ1-1; TRBD1 aligns across 7 bases. With 8 bases clipped from V and 7 bases from J, the junction kept 7 bases outside the gene matches. The germline V gene has CDR1 MNHEY and CDR2 SVGAGI. This CDR3 contains 12 residues. This chain's CDR3 is CASQTGVGEAFF. CDR3 nucleotides: TGTGCCAGCCAAACAGGGGTCGGTGAAGCTTTCTTT.

V gene TRBV4-3 combines with J gene TRBJ2-3; the D is unclear. From germline, CDR1 is LGHNA and CDR2 YSLEER. The CDR3 has 16 amino acids. Between the trimmed V and J ends, which lost 0 bases and 1 base, there was a span of 11 bases. As DNA, the CDR3 is TGCGCCAGCAGCCAAGATACCCGGGCCCGCACAGATACGCAGTATTTT. Its protein product is CASSQDTRARTDTQYF.

This clonotype was detected ten times or more. The J gene is TRBJ2-1, the V gene TRBV5-1; 9 positions match TRBD1. This CDR3 has 16 residues. The V gene end was trimmed by 2 bases and the J gene end by 4 bases; junction bases not matched to a gene: 7. Germline CDR1 SGHRS, CDR2 YFSETQ. CDR3 in DNA: TGCGCCAGCAGCTTTACAGGGACAGGGCTTTACAATGAGCAGTTCTTC. The encoded protein is CASSFTGTGLYNEQFF.

The chain carries TRBV12-3 or TRBV12-4 and TRBJ2-3; D ambiguous. V dropped 6 bases and J dropped 4 bases, with 8 bases sitting between them. The CDR3 extends over 12 amino acids. The CDR3: CASRHVADTQYF. DNA of the CDR3: TGTGCCAGCAGACACGTAGCAGATACGCAGTATTTT.